What follows are 26 T cell receptor beta chains derived from one specimen sequenced in a study of regulatory T cells in long-lasting Graves disease. TCR beta libraries were built with iRepertoire HTBI primers and Arm-PCR of CDR3 regions. Each CDR3 protein is one row after TCRdb ran MiXCR on the multiplex PCR reads. The sample includes a few hundred thousand distinct CDR3 sequences, about 14% of them seen just once. Specified time point: newly diagnosed GD, antithyroid drugs for less than 3 months. With RNA extracted from PBMCs as input, the TCR library was made. The sample was also reused in another study, on T cells in Graves' hyperthyroidism and ophthalmopathy.

The specimen was peripheral blood mononuclear cells (PBMCs), collected at new diagnosis, from a patient treated with antithyroid drugs. The receptor set was obtained from a man under 40 with Graves disease.

The rearrangement links TRBV19 to TRBJ1-2; TRBD1 matches 7 bases. This CDR3 has 13 amino acids. V lost 4 bases and J lost 6; bases outside the gene matches: 5. CDR1 LNHDA and CDR2 SQIVND come from the germline V gene (reference sequence). The CDR3 is CASSKWGTDGYTF. DNA for the CDR3: TGTGCCAGTAGTAAATGGGGGACAGATGGCTACACCTTC.

This clonotype was observed many times. This chain connects TRBV29-1 to TRBJ1-1; D possibly corresponds to TRBD1 (5 bases). With 4 bases removed from V and 7 bases from J, the gap between germline ends came to 16 bases. This CDR3 spans 13 amino acids. Germline lookup yields CDR1 SQVTM and CDR2 ANQGSEA. The chain's CDR3 is CSVVSGTRYEAFF. In DNA, the CDR3 is TGCAGCGTTGTCAGTGGGACGAGGTATGAAGCTTTCTTT.

In its sample, this clonotype was seen many times. The chain is built from TRBV7-9 and TRBJ1-4; no definite D call. Looked up from germline, CDR1 is SEHNR and CDR2 is FQNEAQ (reference sequence). The V end lost 1 base, the J end lost 8 bases, and 20 bases lay between the germline ends. The CDR3 covers 17 residues. The CDR3 DNA sequence: TGTGCCAGCAGCTTAGGTAGACGGGAAGGGTCTTTGGAAAAACTGTTTTTT. Protein: CASSLGRREGSLEKLFF.

This clonotype was seen ten or more times. The rearrangement links TRBV12-3 or TRBV12-4 to TRBJ1-2; D may be TRBD1 (5 bases). V lost 1 base to trimming and J lost 0 bases, with 6 bases between them. There are 14 residues in the CDR3. CDR3 sequence (DNA): TGTGCCAGCAGTTTAGGGACAACTAACTATGGCTACACCTTC. Translating gives CASSLGTTNYGYTF.

This clonotype has ten or more counts. The V and J genes are TRBV5-1 and TRBJ2-7, with 9 nucleotides matching TRBD2. Germline V CDR1 and CDR2: SGHRS, YFSETQ. The CDR3 is made up of 15 amino acids. With 0 bases clipped from V and 3 bases from J, the junction kept 4 bases outside the gene matches. This CDR3 reads CASSLGLAENYEQYF. Here the CDR3 DNA reads TGCGCCAGCAGCTTGGGACTAGCGGAAAACTACGAGCAGTACTTC.

This clonotype has only a few counts. V usage is TRBV19 and J usage is TRBJ2-3, with D maybe TRBD2 (6 bases). The CDR3 runs to 16 residues. V lost 5 bases and J 2 bases, leaving 17 bases between the germline ends. Germline CDR1 and CDR2: LNHDA and SQIVND (reference sequence). Here the CDR3 DNA reads TGTGCCAGTAGTCCTCTAGCGTTCCCGGACACAGATACGCAGTATTTT. This sequence encodes CASSPLAFPDTDTQYF.

The chain is built from TRBV15 and TRBJ2-7; 9 bases map to TRBD1. The V gene end was trimmed by 7 bases and the J gene end by 3 bases; junction bases not matched to a gene: 10. Germline loops: CDR1 LNHNV, CDR2 YYDKDF (reference sequence). The CDR3 is 15 amino acids. The CDR3 nucleotides read TGTGCCACCACCACCGGGACAGGGTTCGGCTACGAGCAGTACTTC. It codes for CATTTGTGFGYEQYF.

Notes on this clonotype: Just one base apart from a much larger clone, this may be a read error. The rearrangement uses TRBV3-1 and TRBJ2-1, with 7 bases aligning to TRBD2. Germline V gene lookup returns CDR1 LGHDT and CDR2 YNNKEL (reference sequence). The CDR3 is 16 amino acids. This CDR3 reads CASSLAGLAVYIEQFF. The CDR3 coding sequence is TGTGCCAGCAGCCTAGCAGGGCTAGCGGTATACATTGAGCAGTTCTTC.

This clonotype was seen many times. The rearrangement uses TRBV7-9 and TRBJ2-3; 9 positions agree with TRBD1. Trimming cost V 0 bases and J 3 bases; bases outside gene matches: 1. CDR1 and CDR2 (germline): SEHNR, FQNEAQ (reference sequence). The CDR3 runs to 15 residues. CDR3 nucleotides: TGTGCCAGCAGCTTAGCCGGGACAGGGACAGATACGCAGTATTTT. Its translation is CASSLAGTGTDTQYF.

This clonotype was detected ten times or more. V and J are TRBV15 and TRBJ1-1, with D possibly matching TRBD1 (5 bases). There are 13 residues in the CDR3. V lost 0 bases, J lost 12 bases, and 14 bases lay in between. Germline V CDR1 and CDR2: LNHNV, YYDKDF (reference sequence). CDR3 protein: CATSREGGQGPFF. The CDR3 DNA sequence: TGTGCCACCAGCAGAGAAGGAGGCCAGGGACCTTTCTTT.

This clonotype has ten or more counts. The chain employs TRBV7-8 and TRBJ2-7; TRBD2 is a possible D gene (6 bases). Germline CDR1 SGHVS, CDR2 FQNEAQ. CDR3 length: 15 residues. V lost 3 bases to trimming and J lost 0 bases, with 12 bases between them. This chain's CDR3 is CASSFGGGNSYEQYF. CDR3 coding DNA: TGTGCCAGCAGCTTCGGCGGCGGGAACTCCTACGAGCAGTACTTC.

This clonotype came up many times. This rearrangement joins TRBV6-1 to TRBJ2-7, with 9 bases fitting TRBD2. This CDR3 has 14 residues. J gave up 2 bases and V 8 bases, and 7 bases lay outside the gene matches. Per germline, CDR1 MNHNS and CDR2 SASEGT. The CDR3 reads CASAPRGGAYEQYF. CDR3 nucleotide sequence: TGTGCCAGCGCGCCTCGCGGGGGGGCCTACGAGCAGTACTTC.

This clonotype was seen many times. The V and J genes are TRBV2 and TRBJ2-3; the D gene is possibly TRBD2 (5 bases). This CDR3 is built from 15 residues. Germline V gives CDR1 SNHLY, CDR2 FYNNEI. V lost 6 bases and J 3 bases, leaving 16 bases between the germline ends. The CDR3: CASRSSRVGTDTQYF. The CDR3 DNA follows: TGTGCCAGCAGATCTAGCCGCGTGGGAACAGATACGCAGTATTTT.

This clonotype was counted ten times or more. V usage is TRBV5-1 and J usage is TRBJ2-2; D unresolved. This CDR3 is 16 amino acids long. The V and J ends lost 0 bases and 0 bases respectively, with 9 bases between them. The germline gives CDR1 SGHRS, CDR2 YFSETQ. The CDR3 bases are TGCGCCAGCAGCTTGGCTAGGCTCCCGAACACCGGGGAGCTGTTTTTT. This sequence encodes CASSLARLPNTGELFF.

As concerns this clonotype: A far larger clone is just one base off, so this is likely a read error. V gene TRBV11-2 combines with J gene TRBJ2-5, with D perhaps matching TRBD2 (6 bases). This CDR3 contains 12 residues. Trimming pared 5 bases from V and 11 bases from J, leaving 15 bases between. CDR1 is SGHAT and CDR2 is FQNNGV in the germline V gene. CDR3 DNA: TGTGCCAGCAGCCTAGTTGCCCGGGAGCAGTACTTC. This encodes CASSLVAREQYF.

This clonotype has ten or more counts. In DNA form, the CDR3 reads TGTGCCAGCACCCAAGACGCTTGGAGTTCCTACAATGAGCAGTTCTTC. It translates to CASTQDAWSSYNEQFF. The V call is TRBV12-3 or TRBV12-4, the J call TRBJ2-1; D is unresolved. With 7 bases removed from V and 1 base from J, the gap between germline ends came to 17 bases. The CDR3 loop spans 16 amino acids.

This clonotype was counted a few times. The chain has TRBV20-1 and TRBJ1-6; no clear D gene. CDR1 DFQATT and CDR2 SNEGSKA come from the germline V gene (reference sequence). V shed 2 bases and J shed 5 bases, with 10 bases lying between them. CDR3 length: 14 amino acids. DNA of the CDR3: TGCAGTGCTAGACCCGGGTTGGATAATTCACCCCTCCACTTT. Its translation is CSARPGLDNSPLHF.

As to this clonotype: This likely traces to a read error, being one base from a far larger clone. V usage is TRBV28 and J usage is TRBJ2-1; the D gene could be TRBD1 or TRBD2 (5 bases each). Per the germline V gene, CDR1 is MDHEN and CDR2 is SYDVKM. The CDR3 extends over 14 amino acids. The CDR3 bases are TGTGCCTCTACCGGGGCCCCGTTAAATTCGGCCCAGAACTTC. Residues: CASTGAPLNSAQNF. The full variable domain, rest sourced from reference TRBV28 and TRBJ2-1, is DVKVTQSSRYLVKRTGEKVFLECVQDMDHENMFWYRQDPGLGLRLIYFSYDVKMKEKGDIPEGYSVSREKKERFSLILESASTNQTSMYLCASTGAPLNSAQNFGPGTRLTVL.

This clonotype occurred a few times. The chain employs TRBV6-2 or TRBV6-3 and TRBJ2-7; D might be TRBD1 or TRBD2, each matching 5 bases. V lost 0 bases, J lost 4 bases, and 13 bases lay in between. Germline values: CDR1 MNHEY, CDR2 SVGEGT. The CDR3 covers 15 residues. The CDR3 nucleotides are TGTGCCAGCAGTTACTCGTCCCGGGGACGATACGAGCAGTACTTC. Its protein is CASSYSSRGRYEQYF.

Details on this clonotype: Just one base apart from a much larger clone, this may be a read error. This chain links TRBV11-3 with TRBJ2-1, with 9 bases aligning to TRBD2. The CDR3 totals 13 residues. The germline V gene has CDR1 SGHNT and CDR2 YENEEA. In nucleotides, the CDR3 is TGTGCCAGCAAGAGTAGCGGGAGTGAGACCCGGTACTTC. This encodes CASKSSGSETRYF.

The genes are TRBV20-1 and TRBJ2-1; 9 bases agree with TRBD1. The CDR3 covers 13 residues. Trimming cost V 6 bases and J 8 bases; bases outside gene matches: 8. From germline, CDR1 is DFQATT and CDR2 SNEGSKA (reference sequence). This CDR3 reads CSAGQGTSYEQFF. DNA of the CDR3: TGCAGTGCGGGACAGGGAACTAGCTATGAGCAGTTCTTC.

This clonotype was seen a few times. The V call is TRBV18, the J call TRBJ2-3; D gene unclear. The CDR3 runs to 14 residues. Deletions cut 2 bases from V and 6 bases from J, with 12 bases between. Germline CDR1 KGHSH, CDR2 LQKENI. The DNA for the CDR3 is TGTGCCAGCTCACCAACCCCTAGTGGGGATACGCAGTATTTT. This gives the protein CASSPTPSGDTQYF.

CDR3 protein: CSVEGGQDLSYNEQFF. CDR3 DNA: TGCAGCGTTGAAGGGGGCCAGGACCTCTCCTACAATGAGCAGTTCTTC. The chain combines TRBV29-1 with TRBJ2-1, with D maybe TRBD1 (5 bases). The V gene's germline CDR1 is SQVTM and CDR2 ANQGSEA. The V end was cut by 1 base, the J end by 0 bases, with 13 bases between. The CDR3 is 16 amino acids.

A remark on this clonotype: This could be a read error, since a much larger clone is one nucleotide away. The chain links TRBV5-1 to TRBJ2-7; 7 nucleotides match TRBD2. CDR3 length: 15 amino acids. Germline CDR1 reads SGHRS; CDR2 reads YFSETQ. V was clipped by 4 bases and J by 7 bases; unmatched bases: 14. CDR3 loop: CASSTRTSWIDEQYF. CDR3 sequence (DNA): TGCGCCAGCAGCACAAGGACTAGTTGGATCGATGAGCAGTACTTC.

This clonotype was seen repeatedly, ten times or more. This chain connects TRBV20-1 to TRBJ2-1, with TRBD2 matching over 7 bases. The CDR3 totals 15 residues. Germline CDR1 DFQATT, CDR2 SNEGSKA (reference sequence). Losses at the gene ends were 6 bases for V and 5 bases for J; bases not matched to a gene: 13. The CDR3 DNA reads TGCAGTGCCCAGTTATATCCGACTAGCCACAATGAGCAGTTCTTC. It is translated as CSAQLYPTSHNEQFF.

This clonotype has at least ten counts. The chain couples TRBV12-3 or TRBV12-4 to TRBJ2-3, with 14 positions matching TRBD2. V was clipped by 0 bases and J by 5 bases; unmatched bases: 10. This CDR3 region has 19 residues. The CDR3 spells CASSLASGTSGRVEDTQYF. CDR3 DNA sequence: TGTGCCAGCAGTTTAGCCTCCGGGACTAGCGGGAGAGTTGAAGATACGCAGTATTTT.